A selection of T cell receptor beta chains follows, all from one sample in a study of cytomegalovirus exposure and HLA in healthy donors. Sequenced by immunoSEQ multiplex PCR; TCRdb stores in-frame clones only, minus some. The table lists 100,000 or so clones, around 84% of them singletons. Sequenced material: PBMCs. These receptors were taken from a young man in good health and CMV-seronegative. The CDR3 runs from the conserved cysteine through the conserved F or W. The D gene is left open where the match is weak. For some rows the clone size is stated as once, few or many, or as a class when expanded; others skip it.

>TRBD2|NA|TRBJ2-5|TRBV13
CASSSGTTLETQYF
TGTGCCAGCAGCTCGGGGACTACTTTAGAGACCCAGTACTTC
>TRBD1|NA|TRBJ1-5|TRBV19
CASSGRDRPREGNQPQHF
TGTGCCAGTAGTGGCCGGGACAGGCCCAGGGAAGGCAATCAGCCCCAGCATTTT
>NA|NA|TRBJ2-7|TRBV7-9
CSSSSRVYEQYF
TGTTCCAGCAGCTCACGAGTCTACGAGCAGTACTTC
>NA|NA|TRBJ1-2|TRBV27
CATLDSRGFGPNYGYTF
TGTGCCACCCTGGACAGTCGGGGATTCGGTCCTAACTATGGCTACACCTTC
>TRBD1|NA|TRBJ2-7|TRBV27
CASSRDRVFVEQYF
TGTGCCAGCAGTCGGGACAGGGTTTTCGTCGAGCAGTACTTC
>NA|NA|TRBJ1-1|TRBV19
CASIFENRGSSEAFF
TGTGCCAGTATTTTTGAAAACCGAGGCTCTTCTGAAGCTTTCTTT
>NA|NA|TRBJ1-2|TRBV7-2
CASSLAVEAGYGYTF
TGTGCCAGCAGCTTAGCTGTGGAGGCGGGCTATGGCTACACCTTC
>TRBD1|NA|TRBJ1-1|TRBV7-2
CASSAAHRGTEAFF
TGTGCCAGCAGCGCCGCACACAGGGGAACTGAAGCTTTCTTT
>NA|NA|TRBJ1-1|TRBV2
CASRILTGIGNTEAFF
TGTGCCAGCAGAATTTTAACAGGGATTGGGAACACTGAAGCTTTCTTT
>NA|few|TRBJ1-1|TRBV9
CASSAGVVNTEAFF
TGTGCCAGCAGCGCCGGGGTTGTGAACACTGAAGCTTTCTTT
>NA|NA|TRBJ2-4|TRBV29-1
CSGGTSKNIQYF
TGCAGCGGCGGGACTTCCAAAAACATTCAGTACTTC
>TRBD1|NA|TRBJ1-1|TRBV7-2
CASSLLDRTGVAFF
TGTGCCAGCAGCCTATTGGACAGGACGGGCGTAGCTTTCTTT
>NA|NA|TRBJ2-7|TRBV9
CASSVDSLTSYEQYF
TGTGCCAGCAGCGTAGATTCCCTGACTAGTTACGAGCAGTACTTC
>TRBD1|NA|TRBJ2-7|TRBV18
CASSPPFGQGASTYEQYF
TGTGCCAGCTCACCACCGTTTGGACAGGGAGCCTCGACCTACGAGCAGTACTTC
>NA|NA|TRBJ2-2|TRBV6-5
CASSSRVNTGELFF
TGTGCCAGCAGTTCTCGAGTGAACACCGGGGAGCTGTTTTTT
>TRBD2|NA|TRBJ2-1|TRBV29-1
CSVSDLAGDSYNEQFF
TGCAGCGTTTCCGATCTAGCGGGAGATTCCTACAATGAGCAGTTCTTC
>TRBD1|NA|TRBJ1-2|TRBV7-6
CASSSLGGTGTNGYTF
TGTGCCAGCAGCTCTTTAGGGGGGACAGGCACGAATGGCTACACCTTC
>NA|NA|TRBJ2-7|TRBV4-3
CASSQDRGAYEQYF
TGCGCCAGCAGCCAAGATCGGGGGGCTTACGAGCAGTACTTC
>TRBD2|NA|TRBJ2-5|TRBV10-3
CASKWEGAETQYF
TGTGCCAGCAAGTGGGAGGGAGCCGAGACCCAGTACTTC
>NA|NA|TRBJ2-7|TRBV25-1
CASSARGHYEQYF
TGTGCCAGCAGTGCAAGGGGACACTACGAGCAGTACTTC
>NA|NA|TRBJ1-1|TRBV25-1
CASRSPGMQQAFF
TGTGCCAGCAGATCTCCCGGGATGCAGCAAGCTTTCTTT
>NA|once|TRBJ1-2|TRBV28
CASSPYPNNYGYTF
TGTGCCAGCAGTCCCTACCCGAACAACTATGGCTACACCTTC
>NA|NA|TRBJ1-1|TRBV10-3
CAISAAPSRNTEAFF
TGTGCCATCAGTGCCGCCCCTTCCAGGAACACTGAAGCTTTCTTT
>TRBD2|NA|TRBJ2-5|TRBV27
CASSKWPPNPGGLSIQETQYF
TGTGCCAGCAGTAAATGGCCCCCCAACCCGGGGGGGCTATCAATCCAAGAGACCCAGTACTTC
>TRBD2|NA|TRBJ2-7|TRBV10-3
CAISSSGGVSGLNEQYF
TGTGCCATCAGTAGCTCGGGAGGGGTATCCGGGCTCAACGAGCAGTACTTC
>NA|NA|TRBJ1-1|TRBV19
CASSIRGERAEAFF
TGTGCCAGTAGTATACGTGGGGAGCGGGCAGAAGCTTTCTTT
>NA|NA|TRBJ2-6|TRBV5-6
CASSLQGVAGANVLTF
TGTGCCAGCAGCCTACAGGGAGTTGCTGGGGCCAACGTCCTGACTTTC
>NA|NA|TRBJ1-6|TRBV10-3
CAISDEGSPLHF
TGTGCCATCAGTGACGAGGGTTCACCCCTCCACTTT
>NA|NA|TRBJ2-3|TRBV13
CASRNDLLTDTQYF
TGTGCCAGCAGAAATGACTTACTCACAGATACGCAGTATTTT
>NA|NA|TRBJ1-4|TRBV19
CASTFFDGGMSGLFF
TGTGCCAGTACCTTTTTCGACGGGGGAATGAGTGGACTGTTTTTT
>NA|NA|TRBJ2-5|TRBV11-2
CASSLGPSVQTQYF
TGTGCCAGCAGCTTGGGACCTAGCGTACAGACCCAGTACTTC
>NA|NA|TRBJ2-5|TRBV5-1
CASSLAETQYF
TGCGCCAGCAGCTTGGCGGAGACCCAGTACTTC
>TRBD2|NA|TRBJ2-7|TRBV6-5
CASSYSTLAGAYEQYF
TGTGCCAGCAGTTACAGTACCCTAGCGGGGGCCTACGAGCAGTACTTC
>NA|NA|TRBJ2-5|TRBV9
CASSVGGGAKQETQYF
TGTGCCAGCAGCGTAGGAGGGGGGGCCAAACAAGAGACCCAGTACTTC
>NA|NA|TRBJ1-1|TRBV19
CASKATGPQAFF
TGTGCCAGTAAGGCTACAGGCCCCCAAGCTTTCTTT
>TRBD1|few|TRBJ1-6|TRBV7-2
CASNRQGESPLHF
TGTGCCAGCAACAGACAGGGAGAGTCACCCCTCCACTTT
>NA|few|TRBJ1-6|TRBV4-1
CASSQADYNSPLHF
TGCGCCAGCAGCCAAGCGGACTATAATTCCCCCCTCCACTTT
>TRBD2|NA|TRBJ2-1|TRBV5-6
CASSGRNGGGLNEQFF
TGTGCCAGCAGCGGGAGGAACGGCGGGGGGCTCAATGAGCAGTTCTTC
>NA|once|TRBJ2-5|TRBV12-5
CASGPQAGETQYF
TGTGCTAGTGGTCCCCAGGCGGGGGAGACCCAGTACTTC
>TRBD1|NA|TRBJ2-2|TRBV19
CATRTGGDTGELFF
TGTGCCACTCGGACAGGGGGGGACACCGGGGAGCTGTTTTTT
>NA|NA|TRBJ1-5|TRBV28
CASSDTFYSNQPQHF
TGTGCCAGCAGCGACACCTTTTATAGCAATCAGCCCCAGCATTTT
>NA|NA|TRBJ1-5|TRBV6-5
CASSSVTGQPQHF
TGTGCCAGCAGTTCCGTTACGGGTCAGCCCCAGCATTTT
>NA|few|TRBJ1-1|TRBV27
CASTSGGMSTEAFF
TGTGCCAGCACCTCGGGAGGGATGTCCACTGAAGCTTTCTTT
>NA|few|TRBJ2-5|TRBV2
CASSLQGTIQETQYF
TGTGCCAGCAGTCTTCAGGGGACGATACAAGAGACCCAGTACTTC
>TRBD2|few|TRBJ2-2|TRBV5-1
CASSFQGTSGNTGELFF
TGCGCCAGCAGCTTCCAGGGGACTAGCGGGAACACCGGGGAGCTGTTTTTT